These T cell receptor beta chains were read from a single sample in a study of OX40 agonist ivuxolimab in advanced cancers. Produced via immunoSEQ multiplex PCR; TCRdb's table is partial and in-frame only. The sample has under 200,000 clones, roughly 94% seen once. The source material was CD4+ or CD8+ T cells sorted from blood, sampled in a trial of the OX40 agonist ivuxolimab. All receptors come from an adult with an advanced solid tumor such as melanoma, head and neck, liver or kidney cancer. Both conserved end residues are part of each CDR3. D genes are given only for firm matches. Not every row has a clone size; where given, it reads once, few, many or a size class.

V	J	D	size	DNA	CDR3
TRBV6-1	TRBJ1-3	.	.	TGTGCCAGCAGTCGAGGGCTCTCTGGAAACACCATATATTTT	CASSRGLSGNTIYF
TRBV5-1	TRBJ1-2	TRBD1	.	TGCGCCAGCAGCCCCGGGACAGGGATTGCCTATGGCTACACCTTC	CASSPGTGIAYGYTF
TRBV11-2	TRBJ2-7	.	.	TGTGCCAGCAGCTTAGATAGAAGGTCTCAGCAGTACTTC	CASSLDRRSQQYF
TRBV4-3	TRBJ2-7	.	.	TGCGCCAGCAGCCAAGATGGGGGGACGGAGCAGTACTTC	CASSQDGGTEQYF
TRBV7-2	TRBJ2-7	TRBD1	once	TGTGCCAGCAGCCGGGATGGGACAGGGGCCGCCTACGAGCAGTACTTC	CASSRDGTGAAYEQYF
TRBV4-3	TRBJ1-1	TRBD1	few	TGCGCCAGCAGCCAGGACAGGGTTAACACTGAAGCTTTCTTT	CASSQDRVNTEAFF
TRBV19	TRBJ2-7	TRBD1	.	TGTGCCAGTTCGCCGGGACAGGATGCCTACGAGCAGTACTTC	CASSPGQDAYEQYF
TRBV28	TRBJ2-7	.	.	TGTGCCAGTAAAATCTCCGCCAGATCCTACGAGCAGTACTTC	CASKISARSYEQYF
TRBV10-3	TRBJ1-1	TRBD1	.	TGTGCCATCAGTGATAGGGGACAGGCGAACACTGAAGCTTTCTTT	CAISDRGQANTEAFF
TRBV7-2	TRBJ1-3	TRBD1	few	TGTGCCAGCAGCCGACAGGGTGGAAACACCATATATTTT	CASSRQGGNTIYF
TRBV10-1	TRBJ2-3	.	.	TGCGCCAGCAGTGAGCGGCAGAGGCCCACAGATACGCAGTATTTT	CASSERQRPTDTQYF
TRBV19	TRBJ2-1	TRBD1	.	TGTGCCAGTACCAGCCCTCCGGGACAGGGGTACAATGAGCAGTTCTTC	CASTSPPGQGYNEQFF
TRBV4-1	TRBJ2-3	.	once	TGCGCCAGCAGCAGGACTCTTGGCACAGATACGCAGTATTTT	CASSRTLGTDTQYF
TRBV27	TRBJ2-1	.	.	TGTGCCAGCAGTTTTAATGTCCCCCATGAGCAGTTCTTC	CASSFNVPHEQFF
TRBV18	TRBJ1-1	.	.	TGTGCCAGCTCATCGGTTTCCGGGGACACTGAAGCTTTCTTT	CASSSVSGDTEAFF
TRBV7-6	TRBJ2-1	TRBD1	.	TGTGCCAGCAGCTTAGCCGGGACAGGGGTAATTGAGCAGTTCTTC	CASSLAGTGVIEQFF